The present entry profiles one TCR beta chain with its context. What it recognizes is unknown. The libraries were made with immunoSEQ version 4 in survey mode. Clones were sequenced by immunoSEQ multiplex PCR, and TCRdb holds only the in-frame ones, with some missing. The sample records some 16,000 clones, about two thirds being singletons. The source of the sample is a study of persistence of HIV-infected CD4 T cells. Findings of the study overall: Within sorted populations, more oligoclonal TCRs accompanied more oligoclonal proviruses. CMV- and Gag-responding cells had lower TCRbeta richness than CD3/CD28-responding cells. Antigen-responding cells were enriched for degenerate expanded CDR3beta sequences.

Stimulation used 10 ug/mL lysate from CMV-infected fibroblasts. Responding CD4+ T cells were sorted by upregulation of both CD40 ligand and CD69. Germline CDR1 is SGHNT and CDR2 is YYREEE (reference sequence). V lost 5 bases to trimming and J lost 5 bases; unmatched junction nucleotides: 14. The CDR3 is 16 amino acids. The V gene is TRBV5-4, the J gene TRBJ2-5; TRBD2 matches 8 bases. The specimen was CD4+ T cells sorted from PBMCs after approximately 19-hour stimulation, collected from a patient who received antiretroviral therapy. The sequence derives from an adult woman with HIV who was CMV-seropositive. CDR3 residues: CASRSSGASGLETQYF. In DNA form, the CDR3 reads TGTGCCAGCAGGAGTAGCGGGGCCTCGGGCTTGGAGACCCAGTACTTC.